Described below is a single T cell receptor (beta chain) sequence and its context. Its matching antigen is unknown. This sample was taken from a study of cytomegalovirus exposure and HLA in healthy donors. Regarding the study as a whole: Later analysis suggested links between common viral pathogens and several top significant clusters.

The CDR3 is 14 residues long. Trimming at V came to 4 bases and at J to 4 bases, leaving 7 bases not matched to a gene. Germline CDR1 is SGHTS and CDR2 is YDEGEE. The PCR made use of 60 Vbeta and 13 Jbeta primers. Repertoires were generated with immunoSEQ multiplex PCR, while TCRdb's copy carries only in-frame clones and drops some. The sample carries about 160,000 clones, about 73% recorded once. Input material: PBMCs. The chain links TRBV5-8 to TRBJ2-7; 8 positions agree with TRBD1. This clonotype was obtained from a woman aged 40 to 50 in good health and CMV-seronegative. The CDR3 loop is CASSPRTGSYEQYF. CDR3 bases: TGTGCCAGCAGCCCGAGGACAGGGTCTTACGAGCAGTACTTC.